The entry that follows covers one T cell receptor beta chain sequence. Its antigen is currently unknown. CDR1 is KGHSH and CDR2 is LQKENI in the germline V gene. The CDR3 covers 15 residues. V dropped 2 bases and J dropped 4; count of bases not matched to a gene: 7. Profiling relied on immunoSEQ multiplex PCR, and the TCRdb table lists in-frame clones only, not all of them. This sample yields around 64,000 clones, of which roughly 76% are seen a single time; less than 5.5% belongs to the top ten. These data are taken from a study of T cells in localized non-small cell lung cancer. General study results and limits: Paired adjacent lung recovered a median approximately 57 of the top 100 tumor clones. Only one tumor region was sequenced, so heterogeneity remains possible.

The clonotype originates from a man between 40 and 75 years old with stage II lung adenocarcinoma. Sample: PBMCs, taken before any cancer treatment. The J gene is TRBJ1-2, the V gene TRBV18; 7 bases align to TRBD1. CDR3 DNA sequence: TGTGCCAGCTCACCAAACAGGGGTGACCTCTATGGCTACACCTTC. Translated, it gives CASSPNRGDLYGYTF.